What follows are 10 T cell receptor beta chains derived from one specimen sequenced in a study of spatial heterogeneity in lung cancer. TCRdb reprocessed the 5' RACE reads with MiXCR, giving one entry per CDR3 protein. Of around 6,000 distinct CDR3 sequences in the sample, about 12% were seen once. Time point meaning: sample taken at primary tumor resection. Whole RNA came from tumor, nontumor lung or frozen PBMC and was sequenced without being sorted. The source material was normal lung tissue next to the tumor, sampled at surgery. The receptors originated from a male donor with early-stage non-small cell lung cancer.

The chain joins TRBV20-1 to TRBJ2-7; 9 bases match TRBD2. The germline V gene has CDR1 DFQATT and CDR2 SNEGSKA (reference sequence). The CDR3 sequence is 15 residues long. The junction had 8 bases not matched to a gene; V was cut back by 3 bases and J by 2 bases. CDR3 sequence: CSASQTSGPPYEQYF. The CDR3, as DNA: TGCAGTGCTAGCCAAACTAGCGGGCCTCCCTACGAGCAGTACTTC.

This clonotype is labeled medium-sized. CDR3 sequence (DNA): TGTGCCAGCAGCCTGTGGGACGGCCCCTACGAGCAGTACTTC. This encodes CASSLWDGPYEQYF. The chain recombines TRBV7-9 with TRBJ2-7; tentatively, D is TRBD1 or TRBD2 (5 bases each). In germline, CDR1 is SEHNR, CDR2 FQNEAQ (reference sequence). CDR3 length: 14 amino acids. Trimming removed 5 bases at V and 2 bases at J, with 13 bases between.

This chain joins TRBV29-1 and TRBJ2-5, with TRBD1 matching 10 bases. This CDR3 has 15 amino acids. CDR1 and CDR2 (germline): SQVTM, ANQGSEA. V lost 1 base to trimming and J lost 4 bases; unmatched junction nucleotides: 6. For the CDR3, the DNA is TGCAGCGTTGAAGCGACAGGGGGCTCGGTAGAGACCCAGTACTTC. Its translation: CSVEATGGSVETQYF.

This clonotype has a handful of counts. This chain links TRBV6-5 with TRBJ2-3; TRBD1 or TRBD2 may be the D gene (6 bases each). The CDR3 extends over 16 amino acids. Trimming stripped 1 base from V and 0 bases from J, with 11 bases between. The germline V gene has CDR1 MNHEY and CDR2 SVGAGI. CDR3 amino acids: CASSYWGASSTDTQYF. The CDR3 DNA follows: TGTGCCAGCAGTTACTGGGGGGCGTCGAGCACAGATACGCAGTATTTT.

This clonotype is classed as medium-sized (0.01 to 0.1%). The chain carries TRBV30 and TRBJ2-5, with a weak D call TRBD2 (6 bases). The CDR3 contains 13 residues. Looked up from germline, CDR1 is GTSNPN and CDR2 is SVGIG (reference sequence). Trimming shortened V by 1 base and J by 5 bases, and 11 bases separated the two germline ends. The CDR3 DNA reads TGTGCCTGGAGTGGGGGGGAGAGGGAGACCCAGTACTTC. This sequence encodes CAWSGGERETQYF.

Relative to its sample, this clonotype is medium-sized. The chain couples TRBV20-1 to TRBJ1-1; 12 bases are a match to TRBD1. The length of the CDR3 is 19 residues. Trimming at V came to 0 bases and at J to 0 bases, leaving 11 bases not matched to a gene. The V gene's germline CDR1 is DFQATT and CDR2 SNEGSKA (reference sequence). The CDR3 sequence: CSAREEGQGAFKLNTEAFF. The DNA for the CDR3 is TGCAGTGCTAGAGAGGAGGGACAGGGGGCTTTCAAATTGAACACTGAAGCTTTCTTT.

This clonotype was seen only a few times. This chain joins TRBV11-2 and TRBJ1-4; D gene unclear. The CDR3 contains 15 residues. Deletions cut 7 bases from V and 7 bases from J, with 19 bases between. The V gene's germline CDR1 is SGHAT and CDR2 FQNNGV. The CDR3, as DNA: TGTGCCAGCACCGTGACGCCCCGACCCACTGAAAAACTGTTTTTT. This codes for CASTVTPRPTEKLFF.

This clonotype is categorized as medium-sized. The rearrangement joins TRBV27 to TRBJ1-1; D call uncertain. Germline CDR1 is MNHEY and CDR2 is SMNVEV (reference sequence). This CDR3 is built from 11 residues. Trimming took 8 bases from V and 1 from J, leaving 5 bases between them. Here the CDR3 reads CASAKNTEAFF. DNA for the CDR3: TGTGCCAGCGCTAAGAACACTGAAGCTTTCTTT.

This clonotype is labeled medium-sized. The rearrangement uses TRBV7-9 and TRBJ1-5; D gene ambiguous. The germline CDR1 and CDR2 sequences are SEHNR and FQNEAQ (reference sequence). The CDR3 runs to 14 residues. Trimming took off 1 base at V and 0 bases at J, with 4 bases between the two ends. This CDR3 reads CASSLDVSNQPQHF. CDR3 bases: TGTGCCAGCAGCTTAGACGTTAGCAATCAGCCCCAGCATTTT.

This clonotype was found many times. The V and J genes are TRBV20-1 and TRBJ2-3; TRBD2 matches at 11 bases. Germline V gives CDR1 DFQATT, CDR2 SNEGSKA (reference sequence). This CDR3 spans 14 amino acids. The trim removed 5 bases at V and 1 base at J, leaving 2 bases unmatched. The CDR3 bases are TGCAGTGCTCCGGGACTAGCGGGCACAGATACGCAGTATTTT. Translating it yields CSAPGLAGTDTQYF.